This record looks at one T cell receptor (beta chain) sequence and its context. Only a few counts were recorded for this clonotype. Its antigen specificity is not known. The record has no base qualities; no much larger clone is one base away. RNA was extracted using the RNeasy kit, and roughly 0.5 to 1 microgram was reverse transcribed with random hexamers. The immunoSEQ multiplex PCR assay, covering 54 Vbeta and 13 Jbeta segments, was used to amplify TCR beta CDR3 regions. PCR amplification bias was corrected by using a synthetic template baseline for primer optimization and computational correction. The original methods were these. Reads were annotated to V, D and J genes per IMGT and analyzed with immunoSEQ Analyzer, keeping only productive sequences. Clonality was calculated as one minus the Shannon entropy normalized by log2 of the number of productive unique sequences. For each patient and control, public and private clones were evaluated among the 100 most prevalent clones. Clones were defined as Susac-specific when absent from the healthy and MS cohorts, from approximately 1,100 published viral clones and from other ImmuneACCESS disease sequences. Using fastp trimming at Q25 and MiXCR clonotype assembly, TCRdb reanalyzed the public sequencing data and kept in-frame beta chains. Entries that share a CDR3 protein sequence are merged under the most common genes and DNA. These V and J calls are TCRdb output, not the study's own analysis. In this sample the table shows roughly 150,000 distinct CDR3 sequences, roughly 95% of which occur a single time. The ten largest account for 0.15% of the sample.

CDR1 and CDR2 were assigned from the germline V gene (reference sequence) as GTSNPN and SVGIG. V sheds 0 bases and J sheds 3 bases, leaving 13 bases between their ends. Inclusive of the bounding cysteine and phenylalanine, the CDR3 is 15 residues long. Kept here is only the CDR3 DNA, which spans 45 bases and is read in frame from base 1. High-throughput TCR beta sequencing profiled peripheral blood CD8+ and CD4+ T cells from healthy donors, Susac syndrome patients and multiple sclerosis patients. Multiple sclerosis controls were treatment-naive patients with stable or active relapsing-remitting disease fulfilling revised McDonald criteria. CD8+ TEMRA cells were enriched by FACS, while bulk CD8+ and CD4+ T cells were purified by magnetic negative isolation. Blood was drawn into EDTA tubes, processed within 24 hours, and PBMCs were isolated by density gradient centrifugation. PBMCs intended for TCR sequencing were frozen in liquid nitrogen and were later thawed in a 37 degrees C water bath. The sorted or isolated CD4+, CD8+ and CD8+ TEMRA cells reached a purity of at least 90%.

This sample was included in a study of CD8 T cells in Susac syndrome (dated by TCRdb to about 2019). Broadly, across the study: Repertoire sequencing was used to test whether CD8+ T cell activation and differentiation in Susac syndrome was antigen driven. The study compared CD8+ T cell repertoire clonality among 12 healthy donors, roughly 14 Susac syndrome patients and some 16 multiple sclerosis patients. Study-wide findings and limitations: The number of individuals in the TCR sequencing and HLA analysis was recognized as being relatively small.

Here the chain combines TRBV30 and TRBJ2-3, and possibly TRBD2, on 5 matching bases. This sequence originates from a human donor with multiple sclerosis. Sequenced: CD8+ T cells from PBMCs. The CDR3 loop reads CAWSVVAGQTDTQYF. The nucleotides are TGTGCCTGGAGTGTGGTGGCGGGTCAAACAGATACGCAGTATTTT.